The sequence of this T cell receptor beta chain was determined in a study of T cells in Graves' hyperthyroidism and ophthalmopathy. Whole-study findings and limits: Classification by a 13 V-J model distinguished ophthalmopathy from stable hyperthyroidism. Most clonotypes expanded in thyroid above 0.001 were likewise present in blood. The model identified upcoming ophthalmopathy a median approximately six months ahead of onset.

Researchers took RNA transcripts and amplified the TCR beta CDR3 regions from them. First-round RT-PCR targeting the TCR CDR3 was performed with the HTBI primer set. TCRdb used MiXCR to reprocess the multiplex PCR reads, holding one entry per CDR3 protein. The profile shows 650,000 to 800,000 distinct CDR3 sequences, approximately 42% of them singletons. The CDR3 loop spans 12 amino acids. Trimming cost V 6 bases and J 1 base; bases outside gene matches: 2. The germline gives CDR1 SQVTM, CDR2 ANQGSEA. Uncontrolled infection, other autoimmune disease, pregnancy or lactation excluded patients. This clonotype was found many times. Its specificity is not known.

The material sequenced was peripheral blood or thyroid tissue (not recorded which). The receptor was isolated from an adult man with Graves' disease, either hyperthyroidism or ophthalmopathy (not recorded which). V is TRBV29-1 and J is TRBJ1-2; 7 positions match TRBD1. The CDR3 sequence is CSVTGFNYGYTF. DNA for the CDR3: TGCAGCGTGACAGGGTTTAACTATGGCTACACCTTC.